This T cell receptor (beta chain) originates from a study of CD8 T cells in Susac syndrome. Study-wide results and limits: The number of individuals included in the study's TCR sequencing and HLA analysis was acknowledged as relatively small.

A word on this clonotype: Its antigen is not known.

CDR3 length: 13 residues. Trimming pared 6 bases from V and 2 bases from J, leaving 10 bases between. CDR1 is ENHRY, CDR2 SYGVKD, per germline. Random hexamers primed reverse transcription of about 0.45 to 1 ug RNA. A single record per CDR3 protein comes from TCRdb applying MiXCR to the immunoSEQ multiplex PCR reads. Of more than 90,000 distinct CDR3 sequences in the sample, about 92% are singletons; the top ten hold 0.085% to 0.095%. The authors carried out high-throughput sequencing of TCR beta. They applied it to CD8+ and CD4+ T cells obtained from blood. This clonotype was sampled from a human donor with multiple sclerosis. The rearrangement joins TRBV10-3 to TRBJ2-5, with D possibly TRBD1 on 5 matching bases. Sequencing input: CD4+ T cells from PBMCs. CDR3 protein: CAISQGRQETQYF. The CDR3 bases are TGTGCCATCAGCCAGGGTCGGCAAGAGACCCAGTACTTC.